This T cell receptor beta chain was recorded in a study of cytomegalovirus exposure and HLA in healthy donors. To note about this clone: Its antigen is unknown. At one of its ends the junction is not consistent with the germline gene, which may arise from a read error.

Germline V gene sequence: CDR1 SGHTA, CDR2 FQGNSA. The CDR3 covers 14 residues. The study sampled nominally healthy donors, though unrecorded immune exposures were likely. The PCR ran on 60 Vbeta and 13 Jbeta primers. Some clones are missing from TCRdb's copy, which holds only in-frame ones; the method was immunoSEQ multiplex PCR. The repertoire has about 180,000 clones, nearly 80% of them found once; the top ten carry approximately 6%. Study observations and caveats: There were reportedly fewer N-insertions in an Asian-associated ancestry cluster than the roughly 700-donor mean, in a later analysis.

V is TRBV7-2 and J is TRBJ2-6; TRBD1 might be the D (5 bases). Input material: PBMCs. The sequence was collected from a man in his forties in good health and CMV-seropositive. The CDR3 region is CASNPGSGANGLTF. In DNA form, the CDR3 reads TGTGCCAGCAATCCAGGCTCTGGGGCCAACGGCCTGACTTTC.